The rows below give T cell receptor beta chains drawn from one sample of a study of T cell repertoires in cytomegalovirus infection. Each CDR3 protein is one row after TCRdb ran MiXCR on the reads. The top ten hold 10% to 15% of the sample, which has about 770,000 distinct CDR3 sequences, roughly 28% seen once. No antigen has been identified for these receptors. Sequenced here: cultured CD8+ T cells from PBMCs, sampled from culture after CMV antigen stimulation. Receptors were obtained from a human donor in good health (CMV status not recorded). Some clones in this sample may be carry-over from other donors' samples. CDR3s include the opening cysteine and the closing phenylalanine or tryptophan. The D gene is left open where the match is weak. Size values are once, few and many counts, or a class for expanded clones, and some rows have none.

cdr3_nt | cdr3_aa | v_call | clone_size | d_call | j_call
TGTGCCAGCAGAACAGGGTGGGCCGGGGAGCTGTTTTTT | CASRTGWAGELFF | TRBV7-9 | - | - | TRBJ2-2
TGTGCCAGCAGTTTAGGCAGGGAAATCACTGAAGCTTTCTTT | CASSLGREITEAFF | TRBV12-3/TRBV12-4 | - | - | TRBJ1-1
TGTGCCAGCAGCTTATGGGACACCAAAAATGAAAAACTGTTTTTT | CASSLWDTKNEKLFF | TRBV11-2 | - | - | TRBJ1-4
TGTGCCAGCAGCTCGAACGGACAGGGCCAAGAGACCCAGTACTTC | CASSSNGQGQETQYF | TRBV7-9 | many | TRBD1 | TRBJ2-5
TGCGCCAGCAGCTCTCTCGCCCGGGGCGCTTACAATGAGCAGTTCTTC | CASSSLARGAYNEQFF | TRBV5-1 | - | - | TRBJ2-1
TGTGCCAGCACCCGGCTAGCGGCTAGCACAGATACGCAGTATTTT | CASTRLAASTDTQYF | TRBV12-3/TRBV12-4 | - | TRBD2 | TRBJ2-3
TGTGCCAGCAGTTCGGACAGGCCCGATGGCTACACCTTC | CASSSDRPDGYTF | TRBV6-2/TRBV6-3 | - | TRBD1 | TRBJ1-2
TGTGCCAGCAGCACCGCTACAGACAATGAGCAGTTCTTC | CASSTATDNEQFF | TRBV11-3 | - | - | TRBJ2-1
TGCGCCAGCAGACAACTAGCGGGGTCTCAGACTGCCTACGAGCAGTACTTC | CASRQLAGSQTAYEQYF | TRBV4-1 | few | TRBD2 | TRBJ2-7
TGTGCCAGCAGTTACCCGGCAGGGGAAGGGACTGAAGCTTTCTTT | CASSYPAGEGTEAFF | TRBV6-6 | - | - | TRBJ1-1
TGTGCCAGCAGCCAACGTGGGACAGGGAGAGAACGGGAGCAGTACTTC | CASSQRGTGREREQYF | TRBV7-9 | few | TRBD1 | TRBJ2-7
TGTGCCAGCAGCCAAGATCGACAGGGTAGTTGGACAGATACGCAGTATTTT | CASSQDRQGSWTDTQYF | TRBV4-2 | - | TRBD1 | TRBJ2-3
TGTGCCAGCAGTTTAGGTTACCTGAGCACAGATACGCAGTATTTT | CASSLGYLSTDTQYF | TRBV12-3/TRBV12-4 | - | - | TRBJ2-3
TGTGCCAGCAGCTCTTCAGGGGGCGATGAGCAGTTCTTC | CASSSSGGDEQFF | TRBV7-9 | few | TRBD1 | TRBJ2-1
TGTGCCAGCAGTGAAATTGGGAATCAGCCCCAGCATTTT | CASSEIGNQPQHF | TRBV6-1 | - | - | TRBJ1-5
TGTGCTAGCAGCTTAAGCCAGCAAGAGACCCAGTACTTC | CASSLSQQETQYF | TRBV7-6 | few | - | TRBJ2-5
TGTGCCAGCAGCCCCAGGCTCCCTTCGGGGAATTCACCCCTCCACTTT | CASSPRLPSGNSPLHF | TRBV7-9 | - | - | TRBJ1-6
TGTGCCAGCAGTTTAAACCCAGGGGTCTATGGCTACACCTTC | CASSLNPGVYGYTF | TRBV27 | - | - | TRBJ1-2
TGTGCCAGCAGCTTGGGATACTCCGGAGGGACTGAAGCTTTCTTT | CASSLGYSGGTEAFF | TRBV7-9 | many | - | TRBJ1-1
TGCGCCAGCTCGGGACAGGGGTCCGTTCAGACCCAGTACTTC | CASSGQGSVQTQYF | TRBV10-1 | - | TRBD1 | TRBJ2-5
TGTGCCAGCAGCCAAGTAGTTATGGATGCGAACACCGGGGAGCTGTTTTTT | CASSQVVMDANTGELFF | TRBV3-1 | few | - | TRBJ2-2
TGTGCCAGCAGCTCAGGACAGGGGTTCACTGAAGCTTTCTTT | CASSSGQGFTEAFF | TRBV7-6 | many | TRBD1 | TRBJ1-1
TGTGCCAGTAGTAGGCGGGACAGCGGAACAGATACGCAGTATTTT | CASSRRDSGTDTQYF | TRBV19 | few | - | TRBJ2-3
TGTGCCAGCAGATGGGGGGGTCCGAACAATGAGCAGTTCTTC | CASRWGGPNNEQFF | TRBV5-6 | - | TRBD2 | TRBJ2-1
TGTGCCAGCAGCTTAACGGATGGTAATCAGCCCCAGCATTTT | CASSLTDGNQPQHF | TRBV7-6 | many | - | TRBJ1-5
TGTGCCATCAGTGAGACGGGATCTGATGGCTACACCTTC | CAISETGSDGYTF | TRBV10-3 | few | - | TRBJ1-2
TGCGCCAGCAGCCAGACAGGTTACACTGAAGCTTTCTTT | CASSQTGYTEAFF | TRBV4-1 | - | - | TRBJ1-1
TGTGCCAGCAGCTTAGAGGGTCGGGCTAGCAGCGGCAATGAGCAGTTCTTC | CASSLEGRASSGNEQFF | TRBV7-2 | many | - | TRBJ2-1
TGCGCCAGCAGCCAAGATGAAGTAATAAGCGGAGAGACCCTTACAAGCTCCTACAATGAGCAGTTCTTC | CASSQDEVISGETLTSSYNEQFF | TRBV4-3 | - | - | TRBJ2-1
TGTGCCACCAGCGCGGGACAGGGGCACTACGAGCAGTACTTC | CATSAGQGHYEQYF | TRBV15 | - | TRBD1 | TRBJ2-7
TGTGCCAGCAGCATTGGGACTAGCCCCTACAATGAGCAGTTCTTC | CASSIGTSPYNEQFF | TRBV7-8 | many | TRBD2 | TRBJ2-1
TGTGCCACCTCCGCTGTCAATGAGCAGTTCTTC | CATSAVNEQFF | TRBV6-6 | - | - | TRBJ2-1
TGTGCCAGCACAGACCTAAGCGGCTCCCCTGTCGATACGCAGTATTTT | CASTDLSGSPVDTQYF | TRBV2 | - | - | TRBJ2-3
TGTGCCAGCAAACAGGGGTCCTATGGCTACACCTTC | CASKQGSYGYTF | TRBV27 | few | TRBD1 | TRBJ1-2
TGTGCCAGCAGCTCGGACAGGGCAACTAACTATGGCTACACCTTC | CASSSDRATNYGYTF | TRBV7-4 | once | TRBD1 | TRBJ1-2
TGTGCCAGCAGCAACCTACGGGAGCTGTTTTTT | CASSNLRELFF | TRBV7-2 | many | - | TRBJ2-2